The rows below give T cell receptor beta chains drawn from one sample of a study of T cells after yellow fever vaccination. TCRdb called the 5' RACE reads again in MiXCR, with one record for every CDR3 protein. Of a few hundred thousand distinct CDR3 sequences listed, 8.7% are singletons. Sample: CD4+ T cells sorted from PBMCs, taken 5 days after the yellow fever booster vaccination. The receptor set was obtained from a man aged 18-30 years who received the YFV17D yellow fever vaccine. Both conserved end residues are part of each CDR3. The D gene is left open where the match is weak. Size is stated for part of the rows, as once, few or many counts, or as a class when the clone is expanded.

v_call: TRBV7-9
j_call: TRBJ2-3
d_call: TRBD2
clone_size: -
cdr3_nt: TGTGCCAGCAGCCCTGCCTCAGGGGTAGCGGGGTCCGGTACGCAGTATTTT
cdr3_aa: CASSPASGVAGSGTQYF

v_call: TRBV2
j_call: TRBJ2-1
d_call: -
clone_size: many
cdr3_nt: TGTGCCAGCAGTGAGGGTGTCAATGAGCAGTTCTTC
cdr3_aa: CASSEGVNEQFF

v_call: TRBV19
j_call: TRBJ2-2
d_call: -
clone_size: -
cdr3_nt: TGTGCCAGTAGTATCCTCGACAGTACCGGGGAGCTGTTTTTT
cdr3_aa: CASSILDSTGELFF

v_call: TRBV7-8
j_call: TRBJ2-3
d_call: -
clone_size: many
cdr3_nt: TGTGCCAGCAGCCTCAGGAGAAGGACAGATACGCAGTATTTT
cdr3_aa: CASSLRRRTDTQYF

v_call: TRBV7-2
j_call: TRBJ2-2
d_call: -
clone_size: few
cdr3_nt: TGTGCCAGCAGCTCAACAGGGACCGGGGAGCTGTTTTTT
cdr3_aa: CASSSTGTGELFF

v_call: TRBV21-1
j_call: TRBJ2-2
d_call: -
clone_size: few
cdr3_nt: TGTGCCAGCAGCCTCACCCGGGACAGGCAAAACACCGGGGAGCTGTTTTTT
cdr3_aa: CASSLTRDRQNTGELFF

v_call: TRBV6-5
j_call: TRBJ2-5
d_call: TRBD2
clone_size: few
cdr3_nt: TGTGCCAGCCGGCCCCTCCTAGCGGGGGGACAAGAGACCCAGTACTTC
cdr3_aa: CASRPLLAGGQETQYF

v_call: TRBV28
j_call: TRBJ2-5
d_call: -
clone_size: few
cdr3_nt: TGTGCCAGCAGTGGCGTGGCGGGGTCTATGGGGGAGACCCAGTACTTC
cdr3_aa: CASSGVAGSMGETQYF

v_call: TRBV21-1
j_call: TRBJ1-5
d_call: -
clone_size: few
cdr3_nt: TGTGCCAGCTCGAGGGGGGACAGCAATCAGCCCCAGCATTTT
cdr3_aa: CASSRGDSNQPQHF

v_call: TRBV27
j_call: TRBJ1-2
d_call: TRBD1
clone_size: few
cdr3_nt: TGTGCCAGCAGTCCCGGGACAGGGGGTGACGGCTACACCTTC
cdr3_aa: CASSPGTGGDGYTF

v_call: TRBV11-2
j_call: TRBJ2-3
d_call: TRBD2
clone_size: few
cdr3_nt: TGTGCCAGCAGCTTTCTAGCGGGGGCGCGCACAGATACGCAGTATTTT
cdr3_aa: CASSFLAGARTDTQYF

v_call: TRBV5-5
j_call: TRBJ2-7
d_call: -
clone_size: few
cdr3_nt: TGTGCCAGCAGCCCGGTGGGGGGACACCAGTACTTC
cdr3_aa: CASSPVGGHQYF

v_call: TRBV4-1
j_call: TRBJ2-1
d_call: TRBD2
clone_size: -
cdr3_nt: TGCGCCAGCAGCCAAGATCCGGGGGGGCTTGGTAGGCAGTTCTTC
cdr3_aa: CASSQDPGGLGRQFF

v_call: TRBV10-3
j_call: TRBJ1-1
d_call: -
clone_size: -
cdr3_nt: TGTGCCGCAACAGGGAAGAACACTGAAGCTTTCTTT
cdr3_aa: CAATGKNTEAFF

v_call: TRBV7-9
j_call: TRBJ2-3
d_call: TRBD2
clone_size: -
cdr3_nt: TGTGCCAGCAGCCTCACTAGCGTAGCAGATACGCAGTATTTT
cdr3_aa: CASSLTSVADTQYF

v_call: TRBV18
j_call: TRBJ2-1
d_call: -
clone_size: many
cdr3_nt: TGTGCCAGCTCACCGGCAACATACAATGAGCAGTTCTTC
cdr3_aa: CASSPATYNEQFF

v_call: TRBV14
j_call: TRBJ1-2
d_call: -
clone_size: -
cdr3_nt: TGTGCCAGCAGCCCCGGGGCAGCCCAAGGCTACACCTTC
cdr3_aa: CASSPGAAQGYTF

v_call: TRBV30
j_call: TRBJ2-3
d_call: -
clone_size: few
cdr3_nt: TGTGCCTGGAAACTGACCCAAGATACGCAGTATTTT
cdr3_aa: CAWKLTQDTQYF

v_call: TRBV5-1
j_call: TRBJ2-1
d_call: -
clone_size: few
cdr3_nt: TGCGCCAGCAGCATACAGGGCCAGGGGGGCGATGAGCAGTTCTTC
cdr3_aa: CASSIQGQGGDEQFF

v_call: TRBV7-6
j_call: TRBJ2-3
d_call: -
clone_size: -
cdr3_nt: TGTGCCAGCAGCTTAGGAGGACTGACTCGGAGTACGCAGTATTTT
cdr3_aa: CASSLGGLTRSTQYF

v_call: TRBV7-6
j_call: TRBJ2-1
d_call: TRBD2
clone_size: few
cdr3_nt: TGTGCCAGCAGCTCGGGGAGCCCTAGCGGGGGCCGCAACAATGAGCAGTTCTTC
cdr3_aa: CASSSGSPSGGRNNEQFF

v_call: TRBV3-1
j_call: TRBJ2-3
d_call: TRBD1
clone_size: few
cdr3_nt: TGTGCCAGCAGCTCGATCAACAGGGGCCATAGCACAGATACGCAGTATTTT
cdr3_aa: CASSSINRGHSTDTQYF

v_call: TRBV7-2
j_call: TRBJ2-5
d_call: TRBD2
clone_size: many
cdr3_nt: TGTGCCAGCAGCTTAAACGCGGGGGGCGAAGAGACCCAGTACTTC
cdr3_aa: CASSLNAGGEETQYF

v_call: TRBV12-3/TRBV12-4
j_call: TRBJ1-1
d_call: -
clone_size: -
cdr3_nt: TGTGCCAGCAGCCCTGGTAGCGAAGCTTTCTTT
cdr3_aa: CASSPGSEAFF

v_call: TRBV7-2
j_call: TRBJ2-5
d_call: -
clone_size: -
cdr3_nt: TGTGCCAGCAGTCGAGGGGCACCAGAGACCCAGTACTTC
cdr3_aa: CASSRGAPETQYF

v_call: TRBV7-2
j_call: TRBJ2-5
d_call: -
clone_size: few
cdr3_nt: TGTGCCACTTCGCTCACGGGGACCCAGTACTTC
cdr3_aa: CATSLTGTQYF

v_call: TRBV4-2
j_call: TRBJ2-3
d_call: -
clone_size: -
cdr3_nt: TGTGCCAGTAGTACCGGGACCCCAAGGGATACGCAGTATTTT
cdr3_aa: CASSTGTPRDTQYF

v_call: TRBV12-3/TRBV12-4
j_call: TRBJ2-1
d_call: TRBD2
clone_size: -
cdr3_nt: TGTGCCAGCACCCTAGGCGGGACTAGCGGAGCTGGGGATGAGCAGTTCTTC
cdr3_aa: CASTLGGTSGAGDEQFF

v_call: TRBV5-4
j_call: TRBJ2-3
d_call: TRBD1
clone_size: few
cdr3_nt: TGTGCCAGCAGCTTGGCCAAGACAGGGGGAGATACGCAGTATTTT
cdr3_aa: CASSLAKTGGDTQYF

v_call: TRBV3-1
j_call: TRBJ1-5
d_call: -
clone_size: -
cdr3_nt: TGTGCCAGCAGCCAAGATGTGGGTAACCAGCCCCAGCATTTT
cdr3_aa: CASSQDVGNQPQHF

v_call: TRBV4-3
j_call: TRBJ1-1
d_call: -
clone_size: many
cdr3_nt: TGCGCCAGCAGCCATAAGATGAACACTGAAGCTTTCTTT
cdr3_aa: CASSHKMNTEAFF

v_call: TRBV6-5
j_call: TRBJ1-3
d_call: -
clone_size: -
cdr3_nt: TGTGCCAGCAGTCCCGACCGAAAAGGAAACACCATATATTTT
cdr3_aa: CASSPDRKGNTIYF

v_call: TRBV20-1
j_call: TRBJ2-1
d_call: -
clone_size: -
cdr3_nt: TGCAGTGCTAGTATCGACAGCTACAATGAGCAGTTCTTC
cdr3_aa: CSASIDSYNEQFF

v_call: TRBV7-3
j_call: TRBJ1-5
d_call: -
clone_size: -
cdr3_nt: TGTGCCAGCTCACGTGGGGCTCAGGCGGGTCAGCCCCAGCATTTT
cdr3_aa: CASSRGAQAGQPQHF

v_call: TRBV12-3/TRBV12-4
j_call: TRBJ1-2
d_call: TRBD1
clone_size: many
cdr3_nt: TGTGCCAGCACCTTGACAGGGTATGGCTACACCTTC
cdr3_aa: CASTLTGYGYTF

v_call: TRBV12-3/TRBV12-4
j_call: TRBJ1-5
d_call: -
clone_size: -
cdr3_nt: TGTGCCAGCAGTTTAGTCAGGGGCCGGGGTTATAGCAATCAGCCCCAGCATTTT
cdr3_aa: CASSLVRGRGYSNQPQHF

v_call: TRBV4-1
j_call: TRBJ2-1
d_call: TRBD1
clone_size: -
cdr3_nt: TGCGCCAGCAGCCCAGACAGGGCGTCCTACAATGAGCAGTTCTTC
cdr3_aa: CASSPDRASYNEQFF

v_call: TRBV4-2
j_call: TRBJ1-6
d_call: -
clone_size: -
cdr3_nt: TGTGCCAGCAGCCTTCTTCAAGGGAGCTCCTATAATTCACCCCTCCACTTT
cdr3_aa: CASSLLQGSSYNSPLHF

v_call: TRBV14
j_call: TRBJ2-7
d_call: -
clone_size: many
cdr3_nt: TGTGCCAGCAGCCAAGATGAGTCGCCAGGGTATTCCTACGAGCAGTACTTC
cdr3_aa: CASSQDESPGYSYEQYF

v_call: TRBV18
j_call: TRBJ1-3
d_call: TRBD1
clone_size: many
cdr3_nt: TGTGCCAGCTCACCACCCCCGGGACAGGGGGATTCTGGAAACACCATATATTTT
cdr3_aa: CASSPPPGQGDSGNTIYF

v_call: TRBV5-5
j_call: TRBJ1-2
d_call: -
clone_size: many
cdr3_nt: TGTGCCAGCAGCTCAGGCCTCTATGGCTACACCTTC
cdr3_aa: CASSSGLYGYTF

v_call: TRBV6-2/TRBV6-3
j_call: TRBJ1-2
d_call: -
clone_size: -
cdr3_nt: TGTGCCAGCGTTCCTTTCGACAGTAAGGCGCACTATGGCTACACCTTC
cdr3_aa: CASVPFDSKAHYGYTF

v_call: TRBV7-9
j_call: TRBJ1-5
d_call: -
clone_size: few
cdr3_nt: TGTGCCAGCAGCTTCCGGGGGGGGGAAGGTCAGCCCCAGCATTTT
cdr3_aa: CASSFRGGEGQPQHF

v_call: TRBV5-1
j_call: TRBJ1-1
d_call: TRBD1
clone_size: many
cdr3_nt: TGCGCCAGCAGCGGGACAGGGGGATTTACGGAAGCTTTCTTT
cdr3_aa: CASSGTGGFTEAFF

v_call: TRBV20-1
j_call: TRBJ1-3
d_call: -
clone_size: -
cdr3_nt: TGCAGTGCTAGAGAATCCCAGGGAAACACCATATATTTT
cdr3_aa: CSARESQGNTIYF

v_call: TRBV24-1
j_call: TRBJ1-5
d_call: TRBD1
clone_size: few
cdr3_nt: TGTGCCACCGGGGGACAGACCAACAATCAGCCCCAGCATTTT
cdr3_aa: CATGGQTNNQPQHF

v_call: TRBV9
j_call: TRBJ2-3
d_call: TRBD2
clone_size: many
cdr3_nt: TGTGCCAGCAGCTCGGCTAGCGGGGGTGCAGATACGCAGTATTTT
cdr3_aa: CASSSASGGADTQYF

v_call: TRBV27
j_call: TRBJ1-1
d_call: TRBD1
clone_size: -
cdr3_nt: TGTGCCAGCAGCCGACAGGGCTGGTTATCCGAGAACACTGAAGCTTTCTTT
cdr3_aa: CASSRQGWLSENTEAFF

v_call: TRBV6-5
j_call: TRBJ2-1
d_call: TRBD2
clone_size: few
cdr3_nt: TGTGCCAGCAGTCCGTTTGAGGGTAGCGGGGTAACCCGCTCCTACAATGAGCAGTTCTTC
cdr3_aa: CASSPFEGSGVTRSYNEQFF

v_call: TRBV5-4
j_call: TRBJ2-2
d_call: -
clone_size: -
cdr3_nt: TGTGCCAGCAGCTACACCTCCGGGGAGCTGTTTTTT
cdr3_aa: CASSYTSGELFF

v_call: TRBV20-1
j_call: TRBJ2-5
d_call: TRBD2
clone_size: few
cdr3_nt: TGCAGTGCCTACGGGGCTAGCGGCCAAGAGACCCAGTACTTC
cdr3_aa: CSAYGASGQETQYF

v_call: TRBV24-1
j_call: TRBJ1-2
d_call: TRBD1
clone_size: few
cdr3_nt: TGTGCCACCAGTGATCCCCACAGGGGCCGCTACACAGTCGGCTACACCTTC
cdr3_aa: CATSDPHRGRYTVGYTF

v_call: TRBV5-1
j_call: TRBJ2-5
d_call: -
clone_size: many
cdr3_nt: TGCGCCAGCAGCACCGGAACAGGGTGGGAGACCCAGTACTTC
cdr3_aa: CASSTGTGWETQYF

v_call: TRBV5-1
j_call: TRBJ1-1
d_call: -
clone_size: few
cdr3_nt: TGCGCCAGCAGTGAAGGGTGGGCAACTGAAGCTTTCTTT
cdr3_aa: CASSEGWATEAFF